What follows are 20 T cell receptor beta chains derived from one specimen sequenced in a study of blood T cell repertoires in COVID-19. This table comes from immunoSEQ multiplex PCR, and its TCRdb copy is limited to in-frame clones, with some not included. Of roughly 100,000 clones listed, roughly 80% are singletons. Sequenced input: peripheral blood. These receptors all come from a woman in her 70s with acute or convalescent COVID-19.

The chain uses TRBV7-2 and TRBJ1-2; D call uncertain. In germline, CDR1 is SGHTA, CDR2 FQGNSA. Between the trimmed V and J ends, which lost 1 base and 2 bases, there was a span of 17 bases. There are 17 residues in the CDR3. The CDR3 coding sequence is TGTGCCAGCAGCTTAGGTCCAGGCAGTCTAACCAACTATGGCTACACCTTC. Protein product: CASSLGPGSLTNYGYTF.

This rearrangement joins TRBV5-4 to TRBJ1-2; D may be TRBD1 (6 bases). Per germline, CDR1 SGHNT and CDR2 YYREEE (reference sequence). Trimming took off 4 bases at V and 3 bases at J, with 10 bases between the two ends. The CDR3 is made up of 13 amino acids. The CDR3 spells CASSDAGDYGYTF. CDR3 bases: TGTGCCAGCAGCGACGCAGGGGACTATGGCTACACCTTC.

This clone was seen only a few times. CDR3 sequence (DNA): TGTGCCAGCAGCCAAGGGAGTCCTCGGCCCCAGCATTTT. Its protein is CASSQGSPRPQHF. This chain uses TRBV3-1 (or the pseudogene TRBV3-2) with TRBJ1-5; no definite D call. The V and J ends lost 1 base and 9 bases respectively, with 10 bases between them. Germline CDR1 LGHDT, CDR2 YNNKEL (reference sequence). The CDR3 consists of 13 residues.

The rearrangement uses TRBV28 and TRBJ2-7; 7 bases fit TRBD1. V lost 10 bases, J lost 4 bases, and 19 bases stayed unmatched. CDR1 and CDR2 (germline): MDHEN, SYDVKM. The CDR3 covers 16 residues. CDR3 sequence (DNA): TGTGCCATCCGACCATCGGGACAGAAAAGGGGGTACGAGCAGTACTTC. It encodes CAIRPSGQKRGYEQYF.

V usage is TRBV27 and J usage is TRBJ1-1; D possibly corresponds to TRBD1 (5 bases). Between the trimmed V and J ends, which lost 1 base and 4 bases, there was a span of 7 bases. The CDR3 length is 13 residues. Per germline, CDR1 MNHEY and CDR2 SMNVEV (reference sequence). CDR3 coding DNA: TGTGCCAGCAGTTTATTGGGGGGCACTGAAGCTTTCTTT. Amino acid sequence: CASSLLGGTEAFF.

V gene TRBV6-2 or TRBV6-3 combines with J gene TRBJ2-4, with TRBD2 identical over 9 bases. The length of the CDR3 is 15 residues. Germline CDR1 is MNHEY and CDR2 is SVGEGT. The junction had 6 bases not matched to a gene; V was cut back by 2 bases and J by 7 bases. Written as DNA, the CDR3 is TGTGCCAGCAGTTACCCGGGACTAGCTCGGAACATTCAGTACTTC. Residues: CASSYPGLARNIQYF.

V and J are TRBV7-8 and TRBJ1-2; D perhaps matches TRBD1 (5 bases). CDR3 length: 17 amino acids. CDR1 is SGHVS and CDR2 is FQNEAQ in the germline V gene. With 1 base removed from V and 2 bases from J, the gap between germline ends came to 17 bases. The CDR3 is CASSLGELTGGNYGYTF. CDR3 DNA: TGTGCCAGCAGCTTAGGAGAGTTAACAGGCGGCAACTATGGCTACACCTTC.

This clone occurred once. The chain carries TRBV28 and TRBJ1-5; 7 nucleotides align to TRBD1. V dropped 5 bases and J dropped 6; count of bases not matched to a gene: 10. Germline CDR1 reads MDHEN; CDR2 reads SYDVKM. The CDR3 runs to 15 residues. CDR3 amino acids: CASSPPGQRIQPQHF. In DNA, the CDR3 is TGTGCCAGCAGTCCACCGGGACAGAGGATTCAGCCCCAGCATTTT.

This chain uses TRBV25-1 with TRBJ2-5, with 8 bases lining up with TRBD2. This CDR3 has 14 amino acids. The J segment lost 4 bases and the V segment lost 5 bases, leaving 6 bases of the junction unmatched. Per the germline V gene, CDR1 is MGHDK and CDR2 is SYGVNS. CDR3 sequence (DNA): TGTGCCAGCAGTCAAGCGGGAGTGGGAGAGACCCAGTACTTC. This codes for CASSQAGVGETQYF.

This chain uses TRBV27 with TRBJ2-7; D might be TRBD1 (5 bases). The CDR3 has 15 residues. With 0 bases removed from V and 2 bases from J, the gap between germline ends came to 11 bases. In germline, CDR1 is MNHEY, CDR2 SMNVEV (reference sequence). Written as DNA, the CDR3 is TGTGCCAGCAGTTTATCAGTGACAGTCCCCTACGAGCAGTACTTC. It specifies CASSLSVTVPYEQYF.

The chain uses TRBV7-9 and TRBJ2-5, with D uncertain. Germline lookup yields CDR1 SEHNR and CDR2 FQNEAQ (reference sequence). Trimming stripped 2 bases from V and 4 bases from J, with 8 bases between. The CDR3 loop spans 13 amino acids. The CDR3 nucleotides read TGTGCCAGCAGCTTAAATAGTGCAGAGACCCAGTACTTC. Translating it yields CASSLNSAETQYF.

This chain uses TRBV7-8 with TRBJ1-6, with no clear D. This CDR3 region has 16 residues. Trimming took 5 bases from V and 10 from J, leaving 21 bases between them. Germline V CDR1 and CDR2: SGHVS, FQNEAQ. The CDR3: CASSPRGGEPGSPLHF. The CDR3, as DNA: TGTGCCAGCAGCCCCCGCGGTGGGGAACCGGGATCACCCCTCCACTTT. The full variable domain, rest sourced from reference TRBV7-8 and TRBJ1-6, is GAGVSQSPRYKVAKRGQDVALRCDPISGHVSLFWYQQALGQGPEFLTYFQNEAQLDKSGLPSDRFFAERPEGSVSTLKIQRTQQEDSAVYLCASSPRGGEPGSPLHFGNGTRLTVT.

This chain uses TRBV5-4 with TRBJ2-5; 8 bases map to TRBD1. Germline CDR1 reads SGHNT; CDR2 reads YYREEE (reference sequence). V lost 1 base to trimming and J lost 4 bases; unmatched junction nucleotides: 3. This CDR3 has 14 amino acids. This CDR3 is CASSLQGAPETQYF. The CDR3 DNA is TGTGCCAGCAGCTTGCAGGGGGCCCCAGAGACCCAGTACTTC.

This chain uses TRBV9 with TRBJ2-2; 7 positions agree with TRBD2. Germline V gene data show CDR1 as SGDLS and CDR2 as YYNGEE. This CDR3 contains 16 residues. With V trimmed by 2 bases and J by 0 bases, 4 bases remained unmatched. CDR3 bases: TGTGCCAGCAGCGTCCGGGGGGACGCGAACACCGGGGAGCTGTTTTTT. Translation: CASSVRGDANTGELFF.

CDR3 nucleotides: TGTGCCAGCAGAACAGTTGGCGCCTACAATGAGCAGTTCTTC. This translates into CASRTVGAYNEQFF. The V gene is TRBV27, the J gene TRBJ2-1; D gene ambiguous. CDR3 length equals 14 residues. CDR1 and CDR2 from the germline V gene are MNHEY and SMNVEV (reference sequence). Deletions cut 6 bases from V and 2 bases from J, with 11 bases between.

The CDR3 region has the DNA TGTGCCAGCAGCTTAGAACCGATCGGTACGCAGTATTTT. As protein: CASSLEPIGTQYF. The rearrangement uses TRBV11-3 and TRBJ2-3; D uncertain. Trimming removed 0 bases from V and 8 bases from J, with 9 bases in between. Germline loops: CDR1 SGHNT, CDR2 YENEEA. The length of the CDR3 is 13 residues.

J is TRBJ1-4 and V is TRBV4-1; TRBD1 matches at 7 bases. Germline values: CDR1 MGHRA, CDR2 YSYEKL. This CDR3 contains 19 residues. J gave up 0 bases and V 3 bases, and 13 bases lay outside the gene matches. The CDR3 coding sequence is TGCGCCAGCAGCCACCCTCGAGGGACAGCCATTGCAACTAATGAAAAACTGTTTTTT. Translation gives CASSHPRGTAIATNEKLFF.

This clone was seen just once. The genes are TRBV7-8 and TRBJ2-3; TRBD2 agrees at 13 bases. CDR1 and CDR2 from the germline V gene are SGHVS and FQNEAQ. The CDR3 is made up of 17 amino acids. V trimming: 1 base; J trimming: 6 bases; junction bases outside the gene matches: 7. CDR3 protein: CASSLVPGLAGADTQYF. In DNA form, the CDR3 reads TGTGCCAGCAGCTTAGTGCCCGGACTAGCGGGAGCCGATACGCAGTATTTT.

The chain joins TRBV10-2 to TRBJ1-4; 7 bases match TRBD1. Per the germline V gene, CDR1 is WSHSY and CDR2 is SAAADI. CDR3 size: 14 residues. Unmatched junction bases numbered 5, after V lost 4 bases and J lost 6 bases. CDR3 bases: TGCGCCAGCAGTGTGGGGCAGGGGGATGAAAAACTGTTTTTT. Translation gives CASSVGQGDEKLFF.

This chain uses TRBV28 with TRBJ2-3; 8 bases match TRBD2. Trimming took 5 bases from V and 4 from J; bases not matched to a gene: 11. From germline, CDR1 is MDHEN and CDR2 SYDVKM. The CDR3 length is 16 residues. DNA for the CDR3: TGTGCCAGCAGTCCATGGAGTAGCGGGACTCCAGATACGCAGTATTTT. Residues: CASSPWSSGTPDTQYF.